This TCR beta chain emerged from a study of blood T cell repertoires in COVID-19. Study information: Samples came from the United States, Italy and Spain, spanning acute and convalescent COVID-19.

This CDR3 is built from 12 residues. Trimming removed 7 bases from V and 6 bases from J, with 12 bases in between. The germline V gene has CDR1 SNHLY and CDR2 FYNNEI. Original processing notes: By means of reference gene primer amplification, nucleated cell counts were estimated. The protocol was immunoSEQ multiplex PCR, while the TCRdb copy is restricted to in-frame clones and leaves out a portion. V and J calls and clone size come straight from that table; D and trimming were deduced from the DNA. The sample records around 160,000 clones, 85% to 95% being singletons. Seattle's cohort entered during active infection and was followed longitudinally.

This chain connects TRBV2 to TRBJ1-2, with a weak D call TRBD1 (5 bases). Source material: peripheral blood. The sequence was collected from a woman aged 55-70 years with COVID-19, enrolled during active disease. CDR3 amino acids: CASTSWGDGYTF. In DNA form, the CDR3 reads TGTGCCAGCACCTCGTGGGGGGATGGCTACACCTTC.